These T cell receptor beta chains were read from a single sample in a study of cytomegalovirus exposure and HLA in healthy donors. Repertoires were generated with immunoSEQ multiplex PCR, while TCRdb's copy carries only in-frame clones and drops some. This sample has roughly 130,000 clones; around 82% occur once, and the top ten carry around 10%. The sequencing input was PBMCs. These TCRs come from a male donor in good health and CMV-seropositive. CDR3s include the opening cysteine and the closing phenylalanine or tryptophan. The D gene is left open where the match is weak. The size entry is marked missing in some rows and otherwise reads once, few, many or a size class.

V gene,CDR3 length,D gene,J gene,clone size,CDR3 DNA,CDR3 protein
TRBV7-2,15,NA,TRBJ2-7,NA,TGTGCCAGCAGCCAAGGGGCAGGTACCGCCTACGAGCAGTACTTC,CASSQGAGTAYEQYF
TRBV28,11,NA,TRBJ1-1,NA,TGTGCCAGCAGGCTGCGAGCGGAAGCTTTCTTT,CASRLRAEAFF
TRBV28,13,NA,TRBJ2-7,NA,TGTGCCAGCAGGTCCGGGAGCTCCTACGAGCAGTACTTC,CASRSGSSYEQYF
TRBV10-3,12,NA,TRBJ1-5,few,TGTGCCATCAGTGGAGGCGGTCAGCCCCAGCATTTT,CAISGGGQPQHF
TRBV19,15,TRBD2,TRBJ2-2,NA,TGTGCCACCAGGACTAGCGGGAGGGGTACCGGGGAGCTGTTTTTT,CATRTSGRGTGELFF
TRBV12-5,14,NA,TRBJ2-5,NA,TGTGCTAGTGGTCCCGGAGGGGGCGCGGAGACCCAGTACTTC,CASGPGGGAETQYF
TRBV7-9,15,TRBD1,TRBJ2-5,NA,TGTTCCAGCAGCATTAGACAGGGGCGGGCGGAGACCCAGTACTTC,CSSSIRQGRAETQYF
TRBV5-6,14,NA,TRBJ2-7,NA,TGTGCCAGCAGCTTATTTCAAGGGGGACACGAGCAGTACTTC,CASSLFQGGHEQYF
TRBV9,16,TRBD1,TRBJ2-5,NA,TGTGCCAGCAGCGTTAGGGGACAGCTGTACCAAGAGACCCAGTACTTC,CASSVRGQLYQETQYF
TRBV6-1,14,NA,TRBJ2-2,NA,TGTGCCAGCGCGAATAACAGGGAGACCGGGGAGCTGTTTTTT,CASANNRETGELFF
TRBV5-4,17,TRBD2,TRBJ2-3,NA,TGTGCCAGCAGCTGGCCGAAGAGCGGGAGGGCCGCAGATACGCAGTATTTT,CASSWPKSGRAADTQYF
TRBV19,14,NA,TRBJ1-5,NA,TGTGCCAGTAGTATATTAGGAGAAAATCAGCCCCAGCATTTT,CASSILGENQPQHF
TRBV19,15,TRBD1,TRBJ2-2,NA,TGTGCCAGTAGTATGTTTGGGACAGATACCGGGGAGCTGTTTTTT,CASSMFGTDTGELFF
TRBV7-9,13,NA,TRBJ2-5,NA,TGTGCCAGCAGAGACAGGAGCCAAGAGACCCAGTACTTC,CASRDRSQETQYF
TRBV6-6,16,TRBD1,TRBJ1-4,NA,TGTGCCAGCAGTTACCCTTCGACAGGGGGTCTGGGAAAACTGTTTTTT,CASSYPSTGGLGKLFF
TRBV7-9,13,NA,TRBJ2-2,few,TGTGCCAGCAGCTTAGTTCTGACCGGGGAGCTGTTTTTT,CASSLVLTGELFF
TRBV14,14,NA,TRBJ2-7,few,TGTGCCAGCAGCCAACGGGACTGGTGGTACGAGCAGTACTTC,CASSQRDWWYEQYF
TRBV15,16,TRBD1,TRBJ2-3,few,TGTGCCACCAGCACACAGACAGGGTCGGGCACAGATACGCAGTATTTT,CATSTQTGSGTDTQYF
TRBV10-1,19,TRBD2,TRBJ2-7,few,TGCGCCAGCAGTGAAGACCCGACTAGCGGGAGAATAGGAGCCTACGAGCAGTACTTC,CASSEDPTSGRIGAYEQYF
TRBV5-6,17,NA,TRBJ1-5,NA,TGTGCCAGCAGCTCCCCCAGACTGAGGATGCGAGGTCAGCCCCAGCATTTT,CASSSPRLRMRGQPQHF
TRBV2,15,TRBD2,TRBJ2-5,once,TGTGCCAGCAGTATACAGCCAGCGGGAGTAGGGGAGCAGTACTTC,CASSIQPAGVGEQYF
TRBV4-3,16,NA,TRBJ2-7,once,TGCGCCAGCAGCCAAGAAGGAGACGGGAGTTCCTACGAGCAGTACTTC,CASSQEGDGSSYEQYF
TRBV7-2,16,TRBD2,TRBJ2-7,NA,TGTGCCAGCAGCTTAGCGGGAGGGCCGGGTTTAGTCGAGCAGTACTTC,CASSLAGGPGLVEQYF
TRBV4-3,16,NA,TRBJ1-4,NA,TGCGCCAGCAGCCAAGAATTTGCAGGGAAGAATGAAAAACTGTTTTTT,CASSQEFAGKNEKLFF